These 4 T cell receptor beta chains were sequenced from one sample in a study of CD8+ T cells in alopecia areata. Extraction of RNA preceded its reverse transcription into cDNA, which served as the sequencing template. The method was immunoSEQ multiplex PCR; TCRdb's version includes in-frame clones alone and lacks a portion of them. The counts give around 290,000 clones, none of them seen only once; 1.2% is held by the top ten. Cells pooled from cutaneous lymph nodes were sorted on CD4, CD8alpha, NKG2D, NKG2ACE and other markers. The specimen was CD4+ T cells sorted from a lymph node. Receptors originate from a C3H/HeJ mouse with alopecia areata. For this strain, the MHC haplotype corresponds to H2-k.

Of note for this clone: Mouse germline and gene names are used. The CDR3 loop is CASSDGQGVEVFF. CDR3 bases read: TGTGCCAGCAGTGATGGACAGGGCGTA. This chain links TRBV13-1 with TRBJ1-1; 7 bases match TRBD1. The read halts 4 residues ahead of the CDR3 end, with the missing end drawn from the germline J gene. The CDR3 sequence is 13 residues long. CDR1 is NSHNY and CDR2 is SYGAGN in the germline V gene.

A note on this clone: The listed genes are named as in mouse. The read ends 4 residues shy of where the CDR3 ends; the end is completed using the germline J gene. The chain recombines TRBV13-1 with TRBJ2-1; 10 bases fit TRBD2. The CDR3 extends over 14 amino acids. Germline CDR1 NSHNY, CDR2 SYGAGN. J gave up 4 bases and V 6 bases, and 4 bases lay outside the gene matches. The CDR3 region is CASTELGGYAEQFF. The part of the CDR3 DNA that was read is TGTGCCAGCACCGAACTGGGGGGGTATGCT.

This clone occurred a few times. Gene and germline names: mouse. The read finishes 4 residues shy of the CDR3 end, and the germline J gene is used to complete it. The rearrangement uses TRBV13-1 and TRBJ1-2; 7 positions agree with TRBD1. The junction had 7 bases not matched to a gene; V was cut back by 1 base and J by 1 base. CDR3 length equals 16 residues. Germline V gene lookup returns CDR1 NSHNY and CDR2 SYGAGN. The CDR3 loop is CASSDRTGVINSDYTF. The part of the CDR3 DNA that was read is TGTGCCAGCAGTGATAGAACAGGGGTCATAAACTCC.

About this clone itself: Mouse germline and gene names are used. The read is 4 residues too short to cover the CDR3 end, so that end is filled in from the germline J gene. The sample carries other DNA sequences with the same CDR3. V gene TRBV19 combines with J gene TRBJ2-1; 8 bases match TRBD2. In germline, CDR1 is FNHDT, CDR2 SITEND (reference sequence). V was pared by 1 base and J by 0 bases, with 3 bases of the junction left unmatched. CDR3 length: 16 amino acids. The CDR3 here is CASSITGGYNYAEQFF. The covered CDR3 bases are TGTGCCAGCAGTATAACTGGGGGTTATAACTATGCT.